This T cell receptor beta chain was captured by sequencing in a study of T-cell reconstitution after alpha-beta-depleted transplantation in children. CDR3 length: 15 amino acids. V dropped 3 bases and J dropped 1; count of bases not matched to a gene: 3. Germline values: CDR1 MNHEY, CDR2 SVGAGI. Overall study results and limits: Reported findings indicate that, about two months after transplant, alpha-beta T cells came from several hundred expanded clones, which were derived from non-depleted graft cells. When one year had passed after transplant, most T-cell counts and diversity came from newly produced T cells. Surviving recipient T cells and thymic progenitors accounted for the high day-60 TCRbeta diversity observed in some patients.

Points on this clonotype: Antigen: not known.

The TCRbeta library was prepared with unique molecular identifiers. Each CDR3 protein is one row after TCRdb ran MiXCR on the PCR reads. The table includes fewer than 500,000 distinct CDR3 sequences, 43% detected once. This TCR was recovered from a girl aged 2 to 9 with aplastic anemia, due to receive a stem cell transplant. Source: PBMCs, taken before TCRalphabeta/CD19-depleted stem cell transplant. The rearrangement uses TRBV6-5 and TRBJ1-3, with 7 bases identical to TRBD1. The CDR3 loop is CASSYTRGSGNTIYF. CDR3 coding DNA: TGTGCCAGCAGTTATACCAGGGGGTCTGGAAACACCATATATTTT.